A selection of T cell receptor beta chains follows, all from one sample in a study of blood T cell repertoires in COVID-19. Clones were read by immunoSEQ multiplex PCR, and TCRdb kept only the in-frame ones, dropping some. The sample comprises approximately 220,000 clones, over 85% of which are singletons, and 3% to 4% rests with the top ten. Sequenced sample: PBMCs or T cells enriched from blood (not recorded which). These receptors all come from a woman aged 25-40 years with acute COVID-19. The CDR3 runs from the conserved cysteine through the conserved F or W. Fields, in order: J gene, D gene, V gene, clone size, CDR3 DNA, CDR3 protein. A D gene is named only where the DNA matches it firmly. Size is stated for part of the rows, as once, few or many counts, or as a class when the clone is expanded.

TRBJ1-1	.	TRBV6-5	.	TGTGCCAGCAGTTACTCAAGCCTTATGAACACTGAAGCTTTCTTT	CASSYSSLMNTEAFF
TRBJ1-2	.	TRBV9	.	TGTGCCAGCAGCCCCCGAAGCGGGGGCTACACCTTC	CASSPRSGGYTF
TRBJ1-2	TRBD1	TRBV7-2	.	TGTGCCAGCAGCCCACGACAGGGGGCGAGCTATGGCTACACCTTC	CASSPRQGASYGYTF
TRBJ1-2	TRBD1	TRBV4-3	.	TGCGCCAGCAGCCAAGATCGCGGGTCAGGGGGGGGCTACACCTTC	CASSQDRGSGGGYTF
TRBJ1-5	.	TRBV30	.	TGTGCCTGGAGTGTAAGGAGAAGCAATCAGCCCCAGCATTTT	CAWSVRRSNQPQHF
TRBJ1-6	.	TRBV6-5	.	TGTGCCAGCGTAGCAGGGGTATTCTTTCCCCTCCACTTT	CASVAGVFFPLHF
TRBJ1-4	TRBD1	TRBV3-1/TRBV3-2	.	TGTGCCAGCAGCCAAGATCAGGGACAGGGGTCTAATGAAAAACTGTTTTTT	CASSQDQGQGSNEKLFF
TRBJ2-5	TRBD2	TRBV5-1	.	TGCGCCAGCACCGATTCGCCGCGGGGGGATCAAGAGACCCAGTACTTC	CASTDSPRGDQETQYF
TRBJ2-2	.	TRBV27	once	TGTGCCAGCACTATCTCACCCACCCGTACCCGGGAGCTGTTTTTT	CASTISPTRTRELFF
TRBJ2-7	.	TRBV2	.	TGTGCCAGCAGTGACCACACCTCCTACGAGCAGTACTTC	CASSDHTSYEQYF
TRBJ1-4	TRBD1	TRBV30	.	TGTGCCTGGAATACCGGACAGGGCTTTCGGAAACTGTTTTTT	CAWNTGQGFRKLFF
TRBJ1-2	TRBD1	TRBV14	.	TGTGCCAGCAGCCGGACAGGGACAGAACCGTTCGATGGCTACACCTTC	CASSRTGTEPFDGYTF
TRBJ1-6	.	TRBV3-1/TRBV3-2	.	TGTGCCAGCAGCCGCTCAGGTGATTCACCCCTCCACTTT	CASSRSGDSPLHF
TRBJ2-7	TRBD1	TRBV19	once	TGTGCCAGCACGGGACAGGGGGCCCACGAGCAGTACTTC	CASTGQGAHEQYF
TRBJ1-1	.	TRBV5-4	.	TGTGCCAGCAGCTTGGGTCACCCCTTACGGGACACTGAAGCTTTCTTT	CASSLGHPLRDTEAFF
TRBJ2-1	.	TRBV2	.	TGTGCCAGCAGTGAAGTAGGCGGTCCGGCCTACAATGAGCAGTTCTTC	CASSEVGGPAYNEQFF
TRBJ2-1	.	TRBV7-9	.	TGTGCCAGCTGGAGCTCCTACAATGAGCAGTTCTTC	CASWSSYNEQFF
TRBJ1-2	TRBD1	TRBV12-3/TRBV12-4	.	TGTGCCAGCAGTGGGACAGGGGGAGGCTACACCTTC	CASSGTGGGYTF
TRBJ2-6	.	TRBV19	.	TGTGCCAGTAGCGACGGGGCTGGGGCCAACGTCCTGACTTTC	CASSDGAGANVLTF
TRBJ1-6	.	TRBV28	.	TGTGCCAGCAGGGGTGGCAGGGACTATTCACCCCTCCACTTT	CASRGGRDYSPLHF
TRBJ2-2	.	TRBV13	.	TGTGCCAGCAGCGCCGTAGGGGTCGGGGAGCTGTTTTTT	CASSAVGVGELFF
TRBJ2-1	TRBD2	TRBV7-2	.	TGTGCCAGCAGCCCCACTAGCGGGGGGTACAATGAGCAGTTCTTC	CASSPTSGGYNEQFF
TRBJ1-6	.	TRBV9	.	TGTGCCAGCAGCGTCGGTCTGCAGGGAGGAAATTCACCCCTCCACTTT	CASSVGLQGGNSPLHF
TRBJ1-6	TRBD1	TRBV27	few	TGTGCCAGTACCATACAGGGGGGTAATTCACCCCTCCACTTT	CASTIQGGNSPLHF
TRBJ1-3	.	TRBV19	.	TGTGCCAGTACCCCCGGGTCCTCTGGAAACACCATATATTTT	CASTPGSSGNTIYF
TRBJ2-5	.	TRBV7-8	once	TGTGCCAGCAGCTCCGTCGGGGGACAGTACTTC	CASSSVGGQYF
TRBJ2-7	.	TRBV9	.	TGTGCCAGCAGTCGACTGAGTTGGTCCTACGAGCAGTACTTC	CASSRLSWSYEQYF
TRBJ1-6	.	TRBV28	.	TGTGCCAGCAGCGCAGCGGGACGCTATAATTCACCCCTCCACTTT	CASSAAGRYNSPLHF
TRBJ1-2	TRBD1	TRBV2	.	TGTGCCAGCAATAGACCGGGACAGGGGGACGGCTACACCTTC	CASNRPGQGDGYTF
TRBJ1-1	TRBD1	TRBV2	.	TGTGCCAGCAGTGAATACAGGGGGGTTTTCGCTGAAGCTTTCTTT	CASSEYRGVFAEAFF
TRBJ1-4	TRBD1	TRBV5-5	.	TGTGCCAGCAGCTCACCGGGACAGGGGGATTATCGGGAAAAACTGTTTTTT	CASSSPGQGDYREKLFF
TRBJ2-1	TRBD2	TRBV9	.	TGTGCCAGCAGCGTAGCAGCGGGGGGGCCTGCTGAGCAGTTCTTC	CASSVAAGGPAEQFF
TRBJ1-4	.	TRBV19	.	TGTGCCACCTCTTTTGGCAGACAGTTTGCAACTAATGAAAAACTGTTTTTT	CATSFGRQFATNEKLFF
TRBJ1-2	.	TRBV5-4	.	TGTGCCAGCAGACCAGGTACAGTGAACTATGGCTACACCTTC	CASRPGTVNYGYTF
TRBJ1-6	TRBD1	TRBV9	few	TGTGCCAGCAGCGCCGGGAAGGGGGCTCCACCTTCCCTCCACTTT	CASSAGKGAPPSLHF
TRBJ1-2	.	TRBV7-2	.	TGTGCCAGCAGCTTAGTGGAGATCTATGGCTACACCTTC	CASSLVEIYGYTF